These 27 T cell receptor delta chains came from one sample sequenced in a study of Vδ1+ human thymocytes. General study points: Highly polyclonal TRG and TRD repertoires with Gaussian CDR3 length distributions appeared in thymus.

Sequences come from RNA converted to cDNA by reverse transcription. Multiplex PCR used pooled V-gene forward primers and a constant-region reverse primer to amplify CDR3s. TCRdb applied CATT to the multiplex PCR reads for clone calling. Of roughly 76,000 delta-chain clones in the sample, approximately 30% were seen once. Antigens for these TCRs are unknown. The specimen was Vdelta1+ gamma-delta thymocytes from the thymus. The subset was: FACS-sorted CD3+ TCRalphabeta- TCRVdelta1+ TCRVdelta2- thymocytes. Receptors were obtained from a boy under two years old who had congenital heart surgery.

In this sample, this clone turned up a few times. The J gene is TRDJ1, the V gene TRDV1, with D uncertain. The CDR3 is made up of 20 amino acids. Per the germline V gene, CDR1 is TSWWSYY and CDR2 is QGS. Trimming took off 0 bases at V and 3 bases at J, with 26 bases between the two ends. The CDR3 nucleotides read TGTGCTCTTGGGGAACTCCTCTATCGCGGGCGGGTACATGGCTCCGATAAACTCATCTTT. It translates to CALGELLYRGRVHGSDKLIF.

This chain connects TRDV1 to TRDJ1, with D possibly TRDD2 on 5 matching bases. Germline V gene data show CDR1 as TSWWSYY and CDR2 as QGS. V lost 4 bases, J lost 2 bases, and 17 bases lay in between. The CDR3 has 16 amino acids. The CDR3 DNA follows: TGTGCTCTTGGGGTATTCCCTTCTTCCGCTACCGATAAACTCATCTTT. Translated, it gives CALGVFPSSATDKLIF.

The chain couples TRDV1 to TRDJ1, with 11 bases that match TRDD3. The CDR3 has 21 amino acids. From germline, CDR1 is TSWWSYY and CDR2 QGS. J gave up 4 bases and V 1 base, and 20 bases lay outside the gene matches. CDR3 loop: CALGEPTFLQWGIRRGDKLIF. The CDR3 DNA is TGTGCTCTTGGGGAACCGACTTTCCTACAGTGGGGGATACGGCGTGGCGATAAACTCATCTTT.

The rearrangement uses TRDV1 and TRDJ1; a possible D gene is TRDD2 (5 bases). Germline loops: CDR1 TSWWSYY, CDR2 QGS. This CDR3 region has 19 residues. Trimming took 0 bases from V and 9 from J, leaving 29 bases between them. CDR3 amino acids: CALGELPPTPEVEGLQLIF. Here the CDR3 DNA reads TGTGCTCTTGGGGAACTTCCACCTACGCCTGAGGTAGAGGGGCTTCAACTCATCTTT.

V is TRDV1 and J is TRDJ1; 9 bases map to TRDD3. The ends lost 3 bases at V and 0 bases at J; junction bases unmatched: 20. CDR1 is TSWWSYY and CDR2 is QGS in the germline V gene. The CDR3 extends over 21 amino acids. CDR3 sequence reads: CALGDAAFLRYWGRYTDKLIF. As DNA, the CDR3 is TGTGCTCTTGGGGACGCGGCCTTCCTCAGGTACTGGGGGAGGTACACCGATAAACTCATCTTT.

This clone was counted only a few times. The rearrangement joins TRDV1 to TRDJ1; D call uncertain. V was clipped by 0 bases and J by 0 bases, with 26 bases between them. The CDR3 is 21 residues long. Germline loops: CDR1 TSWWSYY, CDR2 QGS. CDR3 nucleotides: TGTGCTCTTGGGGAACTCTCTCGTTCCCACTTGCTGGACTACCACACCGATAAACTCATCTTT. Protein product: CALGELSRSHLLDYHTDKLIF.

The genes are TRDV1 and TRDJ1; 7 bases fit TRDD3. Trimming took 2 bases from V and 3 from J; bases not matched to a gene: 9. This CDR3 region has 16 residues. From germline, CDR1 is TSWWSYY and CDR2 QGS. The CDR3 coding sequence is TGTGCTCTTGGGGAATCCCCGTACTGGGGCGCCGATAAACTCATCTTT. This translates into CALGESPYWGADKLIF.

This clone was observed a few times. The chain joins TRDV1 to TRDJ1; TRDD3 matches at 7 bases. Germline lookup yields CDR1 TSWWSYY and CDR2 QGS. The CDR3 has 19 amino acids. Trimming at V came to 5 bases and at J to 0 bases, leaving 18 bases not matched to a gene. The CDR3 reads CALGLGGSSVLGYTDKLIF. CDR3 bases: TGTGCTCTTGGGCTCGGGGGCTCTTCCGTACTGGGGTACACCGATAAACTCATCTTT.

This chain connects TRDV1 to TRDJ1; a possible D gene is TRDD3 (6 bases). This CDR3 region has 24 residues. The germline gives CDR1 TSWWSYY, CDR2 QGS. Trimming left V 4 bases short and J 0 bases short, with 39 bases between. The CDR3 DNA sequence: TGTGCTCTTGGGGGCCCCAAGGGACCTTTTACTCGGGGATTGGGGATCTGGGACACCGATAAACTCATCTTT. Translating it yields CALGGPKGPFTRGLGIWDTDKLIF.

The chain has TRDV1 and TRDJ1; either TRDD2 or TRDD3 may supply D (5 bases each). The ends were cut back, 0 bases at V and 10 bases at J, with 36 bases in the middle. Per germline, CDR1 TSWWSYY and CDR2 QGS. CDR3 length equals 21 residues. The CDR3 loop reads CALGELEGPRPDVGAQSSLIF. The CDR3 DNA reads TGTGCTCTTGGGGAACTAGAGGGTCCTAGGCCCGATGTTGGGGCCCAAAGTTCACTCATCTTT.

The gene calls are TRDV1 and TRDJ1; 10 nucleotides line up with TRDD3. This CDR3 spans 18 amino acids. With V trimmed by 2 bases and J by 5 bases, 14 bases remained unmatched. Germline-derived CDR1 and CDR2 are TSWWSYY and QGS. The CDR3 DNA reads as TGTGCTCTTGGGGAAAAGCTGGGGGATAGCATTCGGGTGGATAAACTCATCTTT. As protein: CALGEKLGDSIRVDKLIF.

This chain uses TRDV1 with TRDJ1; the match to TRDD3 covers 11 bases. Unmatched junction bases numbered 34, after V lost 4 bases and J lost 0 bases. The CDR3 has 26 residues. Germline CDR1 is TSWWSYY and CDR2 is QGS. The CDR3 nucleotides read TGTGCTCTTGGGGTACCGCCGACGATTACGTACTGGGGGATAGACACCCTTCGGGTCTACACCGATAAACTCATCTTT. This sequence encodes CALGVPPTITYWGIDTLRVYTDKLIF.

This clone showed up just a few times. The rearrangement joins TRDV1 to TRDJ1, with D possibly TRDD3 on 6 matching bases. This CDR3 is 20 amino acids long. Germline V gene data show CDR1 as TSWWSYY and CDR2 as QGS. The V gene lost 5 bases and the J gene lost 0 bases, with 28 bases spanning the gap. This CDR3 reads CALGPTGLPLYWVYTDKLIF. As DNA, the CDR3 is TGTGCTCTTGGGCCTACGGGCCTACCCCTTTACTGGGTCTACACCGATAAACTCATCTTT.

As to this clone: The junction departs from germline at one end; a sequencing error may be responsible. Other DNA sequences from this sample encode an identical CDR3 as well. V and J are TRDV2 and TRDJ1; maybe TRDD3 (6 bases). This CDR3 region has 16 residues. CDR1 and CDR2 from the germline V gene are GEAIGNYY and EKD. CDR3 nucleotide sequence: TGTGCCTGCGACACTTCTGGGGTTCCGTACACCGATAAACTCATCTTT. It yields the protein CACDTSGVPYTDKLIF.

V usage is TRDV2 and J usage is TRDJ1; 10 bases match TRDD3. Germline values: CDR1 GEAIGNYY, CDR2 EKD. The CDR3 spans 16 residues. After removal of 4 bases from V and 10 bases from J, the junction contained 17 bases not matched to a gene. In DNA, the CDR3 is TGTGCCTGTGAAGAGGGGGATACGCGAAGGCCCAGGACACTCATCTTT. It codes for CACEEGDTRRPRTLIF.

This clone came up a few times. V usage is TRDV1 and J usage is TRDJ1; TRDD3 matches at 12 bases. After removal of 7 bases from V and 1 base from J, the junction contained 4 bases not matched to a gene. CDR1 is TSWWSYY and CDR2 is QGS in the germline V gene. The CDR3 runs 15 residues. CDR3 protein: CALAGGYAGTDKLIF. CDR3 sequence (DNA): TGTGCTCTTGCTGGGGGATACGCAGGCACCGATAAACTCATCTTT.

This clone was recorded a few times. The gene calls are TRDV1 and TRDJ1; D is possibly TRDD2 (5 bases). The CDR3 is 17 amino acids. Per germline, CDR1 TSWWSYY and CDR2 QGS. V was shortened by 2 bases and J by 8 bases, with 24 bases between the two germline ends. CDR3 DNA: TGTGCTCTTGGGGAATGGGCCTACGGAGCGCTCCTAACAAAACTCATCTTT. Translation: CALGEWAYGALLTKLIF.

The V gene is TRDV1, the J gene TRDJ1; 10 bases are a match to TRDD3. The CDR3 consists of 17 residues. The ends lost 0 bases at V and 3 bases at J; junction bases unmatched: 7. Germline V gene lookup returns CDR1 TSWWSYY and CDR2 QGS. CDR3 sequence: CALGELPCGGYSDKLIF. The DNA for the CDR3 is TGTGCTCTTGGGGAACTTCCTTGTGGGGGATACTCCGATAAACTCATCTTT.

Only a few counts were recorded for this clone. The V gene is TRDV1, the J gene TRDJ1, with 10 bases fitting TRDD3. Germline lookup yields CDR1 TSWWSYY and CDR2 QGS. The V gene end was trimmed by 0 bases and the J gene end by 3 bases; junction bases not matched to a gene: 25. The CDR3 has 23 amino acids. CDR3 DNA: TGTGCTCTTGGGGAACTTGAGTACTGGGGGATTGTTGAGCCTACACGTGAGGCCGATAAACTCATCTTT. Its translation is CALGELEYWGIVEPTREADKLIF.

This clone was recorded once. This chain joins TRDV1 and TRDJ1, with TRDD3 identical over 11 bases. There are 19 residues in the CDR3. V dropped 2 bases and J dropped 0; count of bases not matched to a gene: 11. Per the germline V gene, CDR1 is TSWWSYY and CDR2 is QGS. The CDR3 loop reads CALGENLYWGIKNTDKLIF. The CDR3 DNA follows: TGTGCTCTTGGGGAAAACCTGTACTGGGGGATAAAAAACACCGATAAACTCATCTTT.

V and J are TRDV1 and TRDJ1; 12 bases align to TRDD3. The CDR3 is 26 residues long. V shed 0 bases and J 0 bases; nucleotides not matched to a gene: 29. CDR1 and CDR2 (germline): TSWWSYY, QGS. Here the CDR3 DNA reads TGTGCTCTTGGGGAACTAACCCCCAATTTCCTCCTTACTGGGGGATACACGCAACCTTACACCGATAAACTCATCTTT. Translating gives CALGELTPNFLLTGGYTQPYTDKLIF.

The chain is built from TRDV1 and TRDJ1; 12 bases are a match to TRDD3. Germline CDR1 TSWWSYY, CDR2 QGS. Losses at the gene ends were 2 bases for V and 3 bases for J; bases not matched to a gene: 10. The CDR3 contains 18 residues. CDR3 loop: CALGEFGTYWGIPDKLIF. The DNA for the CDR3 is TGTGCTCTTGGGGAATTCGGCACGTACTGGGGGATACCCGATAAACTCATCTTT.

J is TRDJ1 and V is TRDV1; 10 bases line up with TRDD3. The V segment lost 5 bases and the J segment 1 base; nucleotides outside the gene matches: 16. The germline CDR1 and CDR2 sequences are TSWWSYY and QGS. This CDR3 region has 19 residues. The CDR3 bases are TGTGCTCTTGGGATTCCGCTTCTGGGGGATAACTCTATCACCGATAAACTCATCTTT. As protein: CALGIPLLGDNSITDKLIF.

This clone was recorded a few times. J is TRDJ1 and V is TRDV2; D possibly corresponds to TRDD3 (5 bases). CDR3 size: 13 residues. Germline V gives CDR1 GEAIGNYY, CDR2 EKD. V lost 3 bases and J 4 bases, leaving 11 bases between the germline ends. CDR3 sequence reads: CACDSRGSDKLIF. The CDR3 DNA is TGTGCCTGTGACTCCAGGGGAAGCGATAAACTCATCTTT.

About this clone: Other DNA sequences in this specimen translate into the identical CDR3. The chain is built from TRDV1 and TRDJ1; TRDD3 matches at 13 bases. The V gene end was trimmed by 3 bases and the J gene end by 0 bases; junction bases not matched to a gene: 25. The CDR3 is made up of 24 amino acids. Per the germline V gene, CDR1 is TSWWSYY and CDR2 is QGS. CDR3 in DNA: TGTGCTCTTGGGGAGCCAGAACCCAAACTCGACTGGGGGATACGGTCAATGTACACCGATAAACTCATCTTT. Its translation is CALGEPEPKLDWGIRSMYTDKLIF.

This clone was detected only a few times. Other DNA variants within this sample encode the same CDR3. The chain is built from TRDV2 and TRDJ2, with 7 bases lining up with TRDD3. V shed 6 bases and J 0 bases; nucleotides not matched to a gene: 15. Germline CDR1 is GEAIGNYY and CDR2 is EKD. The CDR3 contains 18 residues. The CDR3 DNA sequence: TGTGCCTGTTTTACTATGGGGGACTGGGAATCTTTGACAGCACAACTCTTCTTT. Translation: CACFTMGDWESLTAQLFF.

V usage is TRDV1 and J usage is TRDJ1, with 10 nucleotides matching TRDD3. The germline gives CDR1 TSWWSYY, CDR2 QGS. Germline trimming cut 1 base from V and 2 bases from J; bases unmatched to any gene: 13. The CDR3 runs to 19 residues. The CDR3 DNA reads TGTGCTCTTGGGGAACCTCCGTGGCGACTGGGGGATTGGACCGATAAACTCATCTTT. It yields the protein CALGEPPWRLGDWTDKLIF.